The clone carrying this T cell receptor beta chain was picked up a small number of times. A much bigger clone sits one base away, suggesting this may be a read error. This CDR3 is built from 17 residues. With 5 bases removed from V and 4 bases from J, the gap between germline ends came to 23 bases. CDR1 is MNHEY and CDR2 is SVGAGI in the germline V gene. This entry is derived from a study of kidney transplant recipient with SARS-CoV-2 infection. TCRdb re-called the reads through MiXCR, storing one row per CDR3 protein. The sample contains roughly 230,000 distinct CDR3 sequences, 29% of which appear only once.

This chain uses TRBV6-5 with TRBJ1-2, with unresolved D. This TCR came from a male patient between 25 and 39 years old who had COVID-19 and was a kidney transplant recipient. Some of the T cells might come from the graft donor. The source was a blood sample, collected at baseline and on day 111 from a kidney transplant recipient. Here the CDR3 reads CASSAISSMRKTYGYTF. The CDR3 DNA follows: TGTGCCAGCAGTGCAATCAGCTCTATGCGAAAGACCTATGGCTACACCTTC.